This T cell receptor (beta chain) came from a study of CD8 T cells in Susac syndrome. Study context: Patients with Susac syndrome had blood drawn and were at that point therapy-naive, on corticosteroids, or on intravenous immunoglobulin alone.

The CDR3 totals 15 residues. Germline V lookup: CDR1 SGHDN, CDR2 FVKESK. The J segment lost 1 base and the V segment lost 4 bases, leaving 1 base of the junction unmatched. Overall study results and limits: CD4+ repertoires of Susac syndrome patients lacked detectable clonal expansion.

Comment on this clonotype: What it binds is unknown.

With random hexamers, reverse transcription was performed on about 0.5 to 1 ug of RNA. Coverage of TCR beta CDR3 amplification by immunoSEQ multiplex PCR extended to 54 Vbeta and 13 Jbeta. Using its own MiXCR run on the immunoSEQ multiplex PCR reads, TCRdb lists one record per CDR3 protein. The table shows under 200,000 distinct CDR3 sequences, with approximately 94% occurring only once. Source material: CD4+ T cells from PBMCs. The clonotype originates from a human donor with Susac syndrome. The rearrangement links TRBV14 to TRBJ2-2; 9 positions agree with TRBD1. CDR3 in amino acids: CASSRQGVNTGELFF. CDR3 sequence (DNA): TGTGCCAGCAGCCGACAGGGGGTGAACACCGGGGAGCTGTTTTTT. Variable domain in full (rest from reference TRBV14 and TRBJ2-2): EAGVTQFPSHSVIEKGQTVTLRCDPISGHDNLYWYRRVMGKEIKFLLHFVKESKQDESGMPNNRFLAERTGGTYSTLKVQPAELEDSGVYFCASSRQGVNTGELFFGEGSRLTVL.